These 19 T cell receptor beta chains were all obtained from the same sample, sequenced in a study of response to subunit inactivated influenza vaccine (dated by TCRdb to 2016 to 2019). Libraries were built with RT-PCR. Sequencer: Illumina HiSeq 2500. Starting from the raw public reads, TCRdb applied fastp trimming at Q25, assembled clones with MiXCR and retained in-frame beta chains. Entries that share a CDR3 protein sequence are merged under the most common genes and DNA. This sample holds 700,000 to 900,000 distinct CDR3 sequences; around 20% were observed only once. Jointly, the top ten make up roughly a tenth of the sample. Sequenced here: PBMCs from blood, sampled about 5 days after vaccination. All receptors come from a man aged 50-59 years who received an inactivated influenza vaccine. Donor details come from another sample of the same person, matched by shared clones.

The chain combines TRBV27 with TRBJ2-1; D is undetermined. This CDR3 contains 13 residues. Per the germline V gene, CDR1 is MNHEY and CDR2 is SMNVEV (reference sequence). V shed 8 bases and J shed 5 bases, with 13 bases lying between them. The CDR3 is CASSRLLDNEQFF. CDR3 coding DNA: TGTGCCAGCTCAAGGCTGCTCGACAATGAGCAGTTCTTC.

The chain has TRBV6-6 and TRBJ2-3, with D perhaps assigned TRBD1 or TRBD2 (5 bases each). V was clipped by 7 bases and J by 13 bases, with 15 bases between them. Germline V gives CDR1 MNHNY, CDR2 SVGAGI (reference sequence). The CDR3 sequence is 11 residues long. This chain's CDR3 is CASTEGEWEYF. The CDR3 DNA is TGTGCCAGCACCGAAGGGGAGTGGGAGTATTTT.

V usage is TRBV6-1 and J usage is TRBJ2-1, with 8 bases identical to TRBD1. The V and J ends lost 6 bases and 0 bases, in that order; junction bases with no gene match: 4. Germline V CDR1 and CDR2: MNHNS, SASEGT. The CDR3 contains 15 residues. CDR3 residues: CASSPTGDSYNEQFF. The CDR3 nucleotides are TGTGCCAGCAGCCCGACAGGGGACTCCTACAATGAGCAGTTCTTC.

Only a few counts were recorded for this clonotype. The chain combines TRBV29-1 with TRBJ2-3, with 7 positions matching TRBD2. Germline CDR1 reads SQVTM; CDR2 reads ANQGSEA. Unmatched junction bases numbered 8, after V lost 7 bases and J lost 1 base. The CDR3 runs 14 residues. In nucleotides, the CDR3 is TGCAGCGGGGGAGGCGGGAGAGGCACAGATACGCAGTATTTT. This translates into CSGGGGRGTDTQYF.

The sample holds a few counts of this clonotype. The chain recombines TRBV11-2 with TRBJ1-2; D may be TRBD1 (5 bases). CDR3 length: 19 residues. Germline lookup yields CDR1 SGHAT and CDR2 FQNNGV. V was pared by 2 bases and J by 2 bases, with 24 bases between. CDR3 protein: CASSLTRSNWGAENYGYTF. Here the CDR3 DNA reads TGTGCCAGCAGCTTAACTCGCTCGAATTGGGGCGCGGAGAACTATGGCTACACCTTC.

The chain joins TRBV5-1 to TRBJ1-2; 9 nucleotides align to TRBD1. Germline CDR1 SGHRS, CDR2 YFSETQ. The CDR3 totals 14 residues. Trimming cost V 0 bases and J 11 bases; bases outside gene matches: 8. The DNA for the CDR3 is TGCGCCAGCAGCTTGGAAGCGACAGGGGGACGATACACCTTC. Translating gives CASSLEATGGRYTF.

This clonotype was detected a few times. V usage is TRBV12-3 or TRBV12-4 and J usage is TRBJ1-1; 8 nucleotides line up with TRBD1. V lost 5 bases to trimming and J lost 8 bases; unmatched junction nucleotides: 7. CDR3 length: 13 residues. The CDR3 DNA reads TGTGCCAGCAGTCGACAGGGGTGGTCCGAAGCTTTCTTT. This translates into CASSRQGWSEAFF.

This clonotype was found a few times. The CDR3 sequence: CASGLDRGPQHF. DNA for the CDR3: TGTGCTAGTGGTTTGGACAGGGGTCCCCAGCATTTT. This chain joins TRBV12-5 and TRBJ1-5; TRBD1 matches 7 bases. V lost 1 base to trimming and J lost 10 bases; unmatched junction nucleotides: 1. The germline gives CDR1 LGHNT, CDR2 FRNRAP. The CDR3 contains 12 residues. The whole variable domain, filled in from reference TRBV12-5 and TRBJ1-5, reads DARVTQTPRHKVTEMGQEVTMRCQPILGHNTVFWYRQTMMQGLELLAYFRNRAPLDDSGMPKDRFSAEMPDATLATLKIQPSEPRDSAVYFCASGLDRGPQHFGDGTRLSIL.

The chain uses TRBV3-1 and TRBJ2-7; TRBD1 matches at 9 bases. V shed 6 bases, J shed 5 bases, and the junction held 11 bases outside the gene matches. The CDR3 sequence is 15 residues long. Germline V gives CDR1 LGHDT, CDR2 YNNKEL (reference sequence). The CDR3 reads CASRRSGQGKHEQYF. The CDR3 nucleotides are TGTGCCAGCAGACGCAGTGGACAGGGGAAACACGAGCAGTACTTC.

This clonotype was counted only a few times. The chain joins TRBV5-1 to TRBJ2-2, with unresolved D. The V and J ends lost 4 bases and 0 bases respectively, with 13 bases between them. Germline V gene sequence: CDR1 SGHRS, CDR2 YFSETQ. The CDR3 is 16 amino acids. The DNA for the CDR3 is TGCGCCAGCAGCGACGCCCCCTTCGCGAACACCGGGGAGCTGTTTTTT. Translation: CASSDAPFANTGELFF.

The rearrangement joins TRBV25-1 to TRBJ1-6; TRBD1 aligns across 10 bases. CDR1 is MGHDK and CDR2 is SYGVNS in the germline V gene. The J segment lost 9 bases and the V segment lost 2 bases, leaving 7 bases of the junction unmatched. The CDR3 spans 16 residues. The CDR3 loop reads CASSEGGTGEVSPLHF. CDR3 DNA sequence: TGTGCCAGCAGTGAAGGCGGGACAGGGGAGGTTTCACCCCTCCACTTT.

This clonotype was seen at least ten times. The V and J genes are TRBV10-2 and TRBJ2-7; D unclear. The CDR3 has 12 residues. The V end lost 4 bases, the J end lost 3 bases, and 7 bases lay between the germline ends. Germline V gives CDR1 WSHSY, CDR2 SAAADI. The CDR3 coding sequence is TGCGCCAGCAGTGTTTTCAGCTACGAGCAGTACTTC. Its translation: CASSVFSYEQYF.

The V and J genes are TRBV5-6 and TRBJ2-5, with 8 nucleotides matching TRBD2. There are 15 residues in the CDR3. With V trimmed by 1 base and J by 1 base, 3 bases remained unmatched. CDR1 SGHDT and CDR2 YYEEEE come from the germline V gene. CDR3 coding DNA: TGTGCCAGCAGCTTGATGCGGGGGGCCCAAGAGACCCAGTACTTC. Protein sequence: CASSLMRGAQETQYF.

This clonotype was recorded a few times. CDR3 sequence reads: CASSPSRSGFGVDIQYF. The CDR3 nucleotides read TGTGCCAGCAGCCCCTCTCGGTCTGGGTTTGGTGTGGACATTCAGTACTTC. The V gene is TRBV7-8, the J gene TRBJ2-4; the D is unclear. The CDR3 is 17 amino acids. CDR1 is SGHVS, CDR2 FQNEAQ, per germline. The V end was cut by 5 bases, the J end by 8 bases, with 25 bases between.

This clonotype turned up a few times. The chain has TRBV5-1 and TRBJ1-2; a weak D match, TRBD1 (5 bases). The V end was cut by 2 bases, the J end by 6 bases, with 8 bases between. CDR1 SGHRS and CDR2 YFSETQ come from the germline V gene. This CDR3 is built from 12 residues. In DNA form, the CDR3 reads TGCGCCAGCAGCTTCCAGGGTGATGGCTACACCTTC. Translation gives CASSFQGDGYTF.

The rearrangement joins TRBV6-6 to TRBJ2-7; the D is unclear. The CDR3 sequence is 13 residues long. Germline V gene data show CDR1 as MNHNY and CDR2 as SVGAGI (reference sequence). Trimming removed 2 bases at V and 3 bases at J, with 8 bases between. CDR3 protein: CASSYRALYEQYF. The CDR3 coding sequence is TGTGCCAGCAGTTACAGGGCTCTCTACGAGCAGTACTTC.

This clonotype came up a few times. This chain connects TRBV5-5 to TRBJ2-1; D remains ambiguous. The CDR3 length is 14 residues. Trimming took 4 bases from V and 2 from J, leaving 10 bases between them. The V gene's germline CDR1 is SGHKS and CDR2 YYEKEE (reference sequence). The CDR3 DNA sequence: TGTGCCAGCAGCCCCAGGAGACCCTACAATGAGCAGTTCTTC. It specifies CASSPRRPYNEQFF.

This clonotype was seen more than once but under ten times. The chain carries TRBV18 and TRBJ2-7; TRBD2 is a possible D gene (6 bases). The CDR3 contains 14 residues. V dropped 5 bases and J dropped 4 bases, with 15 bases sitting between them. The germline V gene encodes CDR1 KGHSH and CDR2 LQKENI. Here the CDR3 DNA reads TGTGCCAGCTCATCAAACCGGGACTTTTACGAGCAGTACTTC. The encoded protein is CASSSNRDFYEQYF.

The chain employs TRBV12-3 or TRBV12-4 and TRBJ1-1; TRBD1 matches 7 bases. J lost 3 bases, V lost 3 bases, and 7 bases had no gene match. The length of the CDR3 is 15 residues. The CDR3 nucleotides are TGTGCCAGCAGTTTTTCGAGGGGGCTGGACACTGAAGCTTTCTTT. Its translation is CASSFSRGLDTEAFF.